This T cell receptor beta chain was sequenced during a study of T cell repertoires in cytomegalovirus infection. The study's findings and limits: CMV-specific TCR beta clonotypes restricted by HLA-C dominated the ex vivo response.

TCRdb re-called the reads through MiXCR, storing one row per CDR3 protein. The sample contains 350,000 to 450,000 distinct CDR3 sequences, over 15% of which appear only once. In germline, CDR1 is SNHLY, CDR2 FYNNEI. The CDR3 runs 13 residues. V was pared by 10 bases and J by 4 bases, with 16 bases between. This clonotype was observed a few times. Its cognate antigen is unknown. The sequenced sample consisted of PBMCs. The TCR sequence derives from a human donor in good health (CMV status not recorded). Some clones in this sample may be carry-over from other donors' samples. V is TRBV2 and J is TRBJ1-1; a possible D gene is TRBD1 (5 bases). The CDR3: CAILVGQGTEAFF. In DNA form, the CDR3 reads TGTGCCATACTGGTGGGGCAGGGCACTGAAGCTTTCTTT.